The TCR beta chain described here comes from a study of shared clonotypes between healthy human individuals. In the study overall: Donors were a couple of women and a few men aged 18 to 49.

Trimming took 4 bases from V and 4 from J, leaving 10 bases between them. Germline V gene data show CDR1 as KGHSH and CDR2 as LQKENI. The CDR3 is made up of 13 amino acids. Study-wide results and limits: Naive subsets generally exceeded memory subsets in estimated richness.

As regards this clone: The antigen remains undetermined.

In the original workflow: ImmunoSEQ output held junction-only sequences without quality scores, so filtering differed. Sequenced by immunoSEQ multiplex PCR; TCRdb stores in-frame clones only, minus some. The D gene and trimming were derived from the DNA, and the V and J assignments and clone size from that table. The table lists some 1 million clones, 70% to 80% of them singletons. This receptor was taken from a man between 18 and 35 years old in good health. Sequencing was done on a sample of memory CD4+ T cells sorted from blood. Subset described: CD45RA-negative fraction. The rearrangement uses TRBV18 and TRBJ1-1; possible D gene TRBD1, 5 bases. The CDR3 nucleotides are TGTGCCAGCTCACTGCGAGGGGCCACTGAAGCTTTCTTT. The encoded protein is CASSLRGATEAFF.